The 10 T cell receptor beta chains listed next were all sequenced from one sample in a study of tumor-infiltrating lymphocytes in oesophageal squamous cell carcinoma. TCRdb re-called the PCR reads through MiXCR, storing one row per CDR3 protein. The sample records about 18,000 distinct CDR3 sequences, approximately 46% being singletons. Sample: blood. All receptors come from a female donor with esophageal squamous cell carcinoma.

This clonotype has ten or more counts. V is TRBV2 and J is TRBJ2-7; D is possibly TRBD1 (5 bases). CDR3 length equals 15 residues. V was clipped by 1 base and J by 2 bases, with 12 bases between them. Germline V gene data show CDR1 as SNHLY and CDR2 as FYNNEI. CDR3 coding DNA: TGTGCCAGCAGTGAAGTTCCCAGGGCTACCTACGAGCAGTACTTC. This codes for CASSEVPRATYEQYF.

The rearrangement links TRBV7-6 to TRBJ2-5, with 7 bases lining up with TRBD2. Looked up from germline, CDR1 is SGHVS and CDR2 is FNYEAQ. After removal of 2 bases from V and 2 bases from J, the junction contained 2 bases not matched to a gene. The CDR3 is 14 residues long. This CDR3 is CASSLLAGQETQYF. The CDR3, as DNA: TGTGCCAGCAGCTTATTAGCGGGTCAAGAGACCCAGTACTTC.

Concerning this clonotype itself: Given the absence of the conserved phenylalanine or tryptophan at the CDR3 end, a read error is likely. The limits of the CDR3 on the DNA are not certain, so only TCRdb's listed CDR3 is given. The V call is TRBV28, the J call TRBJ2-7; the table gives TRBD2 as D, unverified against the DNA. The CDR3 is 17 residues long, counting both termini. Germline CDR1 is MDHEN and CDR2 is SYDVKM. CDR3 in amino acids: CASSYTGSRVYGYTFGS.

This clonotype was recorded many times. This sequence joins TRBV24-1 and TRBJ2-1; tentative D call: TRBD2 (5 bases). V was shortened by 1 base and J by 0 bases, with 9 bases between the two germline ends. Per the germline V gene, CDR1 is KGHDR and CDR2 is SFDVKD. This CDR3 contains 16 residues. CDR3 in amino acids: CATSDFPGSSYNEQFF. For the CDR3, the DNA is TGTGCCACCAGTGATTTCCCGGGGAGCTCCTACAATGAGCAGTTCTTC.

CDR3 in amino acids: CASSHRAGVSFGANVLTF. The DNA of the CDR3 is TGTGCCAGCAGCCACCGGGCAGGGGTTTCATTTGGGGCCAACGTCCTGACTTTC. The chain couples TRBV14 to TRBJ2-6; perhaps TRBD1 as D (6 bases). Deletions cut 3 bases from V and 3 bases from J, with 18 bases between. The CDR3 has 18 residues. CDR1 and CDR2 from the germline V gene are SGHDN and FVKESK.

This clonotype was observed a few times. The chain couples TRBV7-2 to TRBJ2-7, with TRBD2 as a possible D gene (6 bases). Matching the DNA end better, TRBJ2-5 makes the J call doubtful. The V gene's germline CDR1 is SGHTA and CDR2 FQGNSA. The CDR3 runs 16 residues. The CDR3 DNA reads as TGTGCCAGCAGCTTAGCCGCCGGGACTGGACCAGGGACCCAGTACTTC. This encodes CASSLAAGTGPGTQYF.

The V and J genes are TRBV20-1 and TRBJ2-7; D gene unclear. CDR1 is DFQATT and CDR2 is SNEGSKA in the germline V gene (reference sequence). This CDR3 comprises 16 residues. V lost 3 bases, J lost 4 bases, and 22 bases lay in between. This CDR3 is CSASLALVNREYEQYF. The CDR3 coding sequence is TGCAGTGCTAGCTTGGCCCTAGTAAACAGAGAGTACGAGCAGTACTTC.

The CDR3 loop is CASSFGALNEQYF. Written as DNA, the CDR3 is TGTGCCAGCAGTTTCGGGGCGCTCAACGAGCAGTACTTC. This rearrangement joins TRBV27 to TRBJ2-7; D tentatively fits TRBD1 or TRBD2 (5 bases each). The CDR3 is made up of 13 amino acids. V was cut by 3 bases and J by 5 bases, with 11 bases left in between. Germline V lookup: CDR1 MNHEY, CDR2 SMNVEV (reference sequence).

As concerns this clonotype: The CDR3 does not close with the conserved phenylalanine or tryptophan, likely indicating a read error. No DNA is shown, since the ends of the CDR3 on it are uncertain; the CDR3 is the one TCRdb lists. V is TRBV24-1 and J is TRBJ2-7; the table's D call of TRBD2 was not tested on the DNA. The germline gives CDR1 KGHDR, CDR2 SFDVKD. With termini counted, the CDR3 has 16 amino acids. The CDR3: CATSPGTRNYGYTFGS.

This clonotype was recorded only once. This chain joins TRBV28 and TRBJ2-1; maybe TRBD1 (5 bases). The J call is doubtful: the DNA matches TRBJ2-5 better. Germline CDR1 reads MDHEN; CDR2 reads SYDVKM. CDR3 length: 13 residues. This CDR3 is CASSFGHIETQYF. DNA of the CDR3: TGTGCCAGCAGTTTCGGACACATAGAGACCCAGTACTTC.